The rows below give T cell receptor beta chains drawn from one sample of a study of cytomegalovirus exposure and HLA in healthy donors. The assay was immunoSEQ multiplex PCR, and TCRdb's table has in-frame clones only and misses some. The sample includes roughly 130,000 clones, around 80% seen only once; the top ten take 1.5% to 2.5%. The sequenced sample consisted of PBMCs. The receptors originated from a man between 18 and 35 years old in good health and CMV-seronegative. Each CDR3 is given with its conserved first and last residue. D genes are given only for firm matches. Some rows have no size entry. The others give once, few or many, or a class for an expanded clone.

abundance,j_gene,v_gene,d_gene,CDR3nt,CDR3aa
NA,TRBJ2-5,TRBV6-6,NA,TGTGCCAGCAGTTACTCGGGGGCGGAAGGGGAGACCCAGTACTTC,CASSYSGAEGETQYF
NA,TRBJ2-1,TRBV5-1,NA,TGCGCCAGCAGCCAAAACTCTAACGAGCAGTTCTTC,CASSQNSNEQFF
NA,TRBJ2-3,TRBV11-2,NA,TGTGCCAGCAGCTTAATCGGACAGCAGTATTTT,CASSLIGQQYF
NA,TRBJ1-2,TRBV28,NA,TGTGCCAGCACTGGGGCCAATAACTATGGCTACACCTTC,CASTGANNYGYTF
NA,TRBJ2-7,TRBV27,TRBD2,TGTGCCAGCAGTCACCTGGGACTAGCGGGAGACGAGCAGTACTTC,CASSHLGLAGDEQYF
NA,TRBJ1-4,TRBV9,NA,TGTGCCAGCAGCGTAGTGTTACAGGCGGATGGAAAACTGTTTTTT,CASSVVLQADGKLFF
NA,TRBJ1-1,TRBV12-5,TRBD1,TGTGCTAGTGGACGCCTGGGACAGGGTACGAACACTGAAGCTTTCTTT,CASGRLGQGTNTEAFF
few,TRBJ1-1,TRBV29-1,NA,TGCAGCGTTGAAAGGGGCATGAACACTGAAGCTTTCTTT,CSVERGMNTEAFF
NA,TRBJ2-5,TRBV9,NA,TGTGCCAGCAGCGCCGAACTCGGGGGGCAGGGACAAGAGACCCAGTACTTC,CASSAELGGQGQETQYF
NA,TRBJ2-5,TRBV19,NA,TGTGCCAGTAGTATCCGGCAGGCACAAGAGACCCAGTACTTC,CASSIRQAQETQYF
NA,TRBJ2-1,TRBV5-4,TRBD2,TGTGCCAGCAGCCCCGACGCTAGCGGCCTTTACAATGAGCAGTTCTTC,CASSPDASGLYNEQFF
few,TRBJ1-1,TRBV4-2,TRBD1,TGTGCCAGCAGCCAAGAGGGGGGACAGACTGAAGCTTTCTTT,CASSQEGGQTEAFF
NA,TRBJ1-5,TRBV7-8,TRBD1,TGTGCCAGCAGCACCCGACAGGGGTTCCAGCCCCAGCATTTT,CASSTRQGFQPQHF
NA,TRBJ2-2,TRBV7-2,NA,TGTGCCAGCAGCTTAGCGGAGACCGCCGTCACCGGGGAGCTGTTTTTT,CASSLAETAVTGELFF
NA,TRBJ2-6,TRBV28,NA,TGTGCCAGCAGTTTAACGGGCTCTGGGGCCAACGTCCTGACTTTC,CASSLTGSGANVLTF
NA,TRBJ2-7,TRBV6-1,NA,TGTGCCAGCAGTGACCCCGGGACTGGAGCCTACGAGCAGTACTTC,CASSDPGTGAYEQYF
NA,TRBJ2-1,TRBV27,TRBD2,TGTGGCGTAGCGGGAGACCACTCCTACAATGAGCAGTTCTTC,CGVAGDHSYNEQFF
NA,TRBJ2-7,TRBV25-1,TRBD1,TGTGCCAGCATGGTGTCGGGGCAGGGGGCTCGAGAGCAGTACTTC,CASMVSGQGAREQYF
few,TRBJ1-1,TRBV6-5,NA,TGTGCCAGCGGCTACAGGGACACTGAAGCTTTCTTT,CASGYRDTEAFF
few,TRBJ2-5,TRBV7-7,NA,TGTGCTAGCAGCTTAGAGGGAGAGTACCAAGAGACCCAGTACTTC,CASSLEGEYQETQYF
NA,TRBJ1-5,TRBV5-1,NA,TGCGCCAGCAGCTTGGCAGGCCAGAGCAATCAGCCCCAGCATTTT,CASSLAGQSNQPQHF
NA,TRBJ2-1,TRBV19,TRBD2,TGTGCCAGTAGTTTTAGCGGGAGCACCTACAATGAGCAGTTCTTC,CASSFSGSTYNEQFF
few,TRBJ1-6,TRBV6-5,NA,TGTGCCAGCAGTTACGCTATGCCGCTTAATTCACCCCTCCACTTT,CASSYAMPLNSPLHF
few,TRBJ2-1,TRBV19,TRBD2,TGTGCCAGTAGTGGGACTAGCGGGAGGGGGAATGAGCAGTTCTTC,CASSGTSGRGNEQFF
few,TRBJ1-1,TRBV9,NA,TGTGCCAGCAGCGCCGACACTGAAGCTTTCTTT,CASSADTEAFF
NA,TRBJ2-1,TRBV5-4,NA,TGTGCCAGCAGCCAAGAGCAGGGAAGCTCCTACAATGAGCAGTTCTTC,CASSQEQGSSYNEQFF
NA,TRBJ1-1,TRBV20-1,NA,TGCAGTTCAGGGTTGAACACTGAAGCTTTCTTT,CSSGLNTEAFF
NA,TRBJ2-7,TRBV18,TRBD1,TGTGCCAGCTCACCACCCCGACAGGGGACCTACGAGCAGTACTTC,CASSPPRQGTYEQYF
NA,TRBJ2-3,TRBV2,TRBD1,TGTGCCAGCAGGCCGGGACAGGGGTCGGATACGCAGTATTTT,CASRPGQGSDTQYF